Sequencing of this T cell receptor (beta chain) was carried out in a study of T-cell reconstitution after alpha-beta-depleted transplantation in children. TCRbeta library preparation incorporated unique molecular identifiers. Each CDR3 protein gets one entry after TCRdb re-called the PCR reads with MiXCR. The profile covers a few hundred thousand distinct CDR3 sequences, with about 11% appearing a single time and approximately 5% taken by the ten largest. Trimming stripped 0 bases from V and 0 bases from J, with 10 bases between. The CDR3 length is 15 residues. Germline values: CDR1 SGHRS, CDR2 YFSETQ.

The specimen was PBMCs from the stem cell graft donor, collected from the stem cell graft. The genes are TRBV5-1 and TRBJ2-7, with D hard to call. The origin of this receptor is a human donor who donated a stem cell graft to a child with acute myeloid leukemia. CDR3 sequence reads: CASSLGPRSSYEQYF. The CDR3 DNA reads TGCGCCAGCAGCTTGGGTCCTAGGAGCTCCTACGAGCAGTACTTC. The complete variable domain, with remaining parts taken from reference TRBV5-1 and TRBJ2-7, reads KAGVTQTPRYLIKTRGQQVTLSCSPISGHRSVSWYQQTPGQGLQFLFEYFSETQRNKGNFPGRFSGRQFSNSRSEMNVSTLELGDSALYLCASSLGPRSSYEQYFGPGTRLTVT.